This T cell receptor (beta chain) was obtained from a study of patients with pleural tuberculosis. This clonotype has a count of ten or more. This CDR3 comprises 12 residues. Trimming pared 6 bases from V and 0 bases from J, leaving 4 bases between. Germline CDR1 SEHNR, CDR2 FQNEAQ (reference sequence). TCRdb re-called the reads through MiXCR, storing one row per CDR3 protein. The sample has 25,000 to 30,000 distinct CDR3 sequences; 18% are singletons. Sample: peripheral blood. The receptor's source is a human donor with pleural tuberculosis. The rearrangement joins TRBV7-9 to TRBJ2-3, with D unclear. CDR3 sequence: CASSFSTDTQYF. DNA of the CDR3: TGTGCCAGCAGTTTTAGCACAGATACGCAGTATTTT.